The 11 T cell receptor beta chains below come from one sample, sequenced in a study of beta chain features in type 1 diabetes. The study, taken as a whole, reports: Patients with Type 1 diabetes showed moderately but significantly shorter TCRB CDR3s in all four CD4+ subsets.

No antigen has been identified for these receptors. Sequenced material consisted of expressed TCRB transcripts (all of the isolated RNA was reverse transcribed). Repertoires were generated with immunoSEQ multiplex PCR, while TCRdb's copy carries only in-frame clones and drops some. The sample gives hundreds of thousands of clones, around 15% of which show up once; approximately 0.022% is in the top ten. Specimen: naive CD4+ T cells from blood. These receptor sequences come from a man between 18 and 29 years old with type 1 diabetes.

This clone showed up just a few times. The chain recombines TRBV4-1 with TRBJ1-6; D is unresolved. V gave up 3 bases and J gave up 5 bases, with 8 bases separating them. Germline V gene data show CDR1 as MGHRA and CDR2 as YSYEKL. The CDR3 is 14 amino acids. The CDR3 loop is CASSQPRNNSPLHF. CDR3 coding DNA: TGCGCCAGCAGCCAGCCCAGAAATAATTCACCCCTCCACTTT.

CDR3 amino acids: CASGLSRQINEQFF. CDR3 nucleotide sequence: TGTGCTAGTGGTTTGTCGAGGCAGATCAATGAGCAGTTCTTC. V and J are TRBV12-5 and TRBJ2-1; D ambiguous. There are 14 residues in the CDR3. V lost 2 bases and J 6 bases, leaving 11 bases between the germline ends. Germline assignment: CDR1 LGHNT and CDR2 FRNRAP.

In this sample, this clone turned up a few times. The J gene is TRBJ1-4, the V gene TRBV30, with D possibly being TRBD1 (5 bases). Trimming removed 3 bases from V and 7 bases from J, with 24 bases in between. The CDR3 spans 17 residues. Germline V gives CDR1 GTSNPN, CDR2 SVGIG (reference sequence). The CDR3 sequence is CAWSSHSGRVQSEKLFF. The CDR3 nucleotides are TGTGCCTGGAGCTCCCACTCAGGGCGCGTTCAGAGTGAAAAACTGTTTTTT.

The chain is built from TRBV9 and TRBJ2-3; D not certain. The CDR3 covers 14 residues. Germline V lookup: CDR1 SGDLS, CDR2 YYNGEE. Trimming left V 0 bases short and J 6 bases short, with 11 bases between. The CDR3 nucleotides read TGTGCCAGCAGCGTAGATCATGTCGGGGATACGCAGTATTTT. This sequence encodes CASSVDHVGDTQYF.

The CDR3 region is CASRLAGGEQFF. The CDR3 nucleotides are TGTGCCAGCAGGCTAGCGGGGGGCGAGCAGTTCTTC. The V gene is TRBV2, the J gene TRBJ2-1; TRBD2 aligns across 11 bases. CDR1 SNHLY and CDR2 FYNNEI come from the germline V gene. V shed 6 bases, J shed 10 bases, and the junction held 2 bases outside the gene matches. This CDR3 spans 12 amino acids.

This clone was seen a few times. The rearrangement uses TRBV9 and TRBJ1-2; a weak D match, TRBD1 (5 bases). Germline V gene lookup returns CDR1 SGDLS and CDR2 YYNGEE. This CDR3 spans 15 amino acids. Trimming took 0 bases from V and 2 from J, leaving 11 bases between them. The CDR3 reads CASSVGRTSNYGYTF. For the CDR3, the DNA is TGTGCCAGCAGCGTAGGAAGGACATCGAACTATGGCTACACCTTC. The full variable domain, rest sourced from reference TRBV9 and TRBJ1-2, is DSGVTQTPKHLITATGQRVTLRCSPRSGDLSVYWYQQSLDQGLQFLIQYYNGEERAKGNILERFSAQQFPDLHSELNLSSLELGDSALYFCASSVGRTSNYGYTFGSGTRLTVV.

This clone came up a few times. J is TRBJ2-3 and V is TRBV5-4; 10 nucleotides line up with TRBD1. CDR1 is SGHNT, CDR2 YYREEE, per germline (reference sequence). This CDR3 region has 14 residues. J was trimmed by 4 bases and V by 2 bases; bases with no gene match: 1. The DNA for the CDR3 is TGTGCCAGCAGCTTCGGACAGGGGGCAGATACGCAGTATTTT. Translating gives CASSFGQGADTQYF.

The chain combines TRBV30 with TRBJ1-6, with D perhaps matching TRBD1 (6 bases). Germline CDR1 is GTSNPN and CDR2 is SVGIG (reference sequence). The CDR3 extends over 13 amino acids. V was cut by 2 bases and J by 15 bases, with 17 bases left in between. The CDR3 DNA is TGTGCCTGGAGTTTAGGGGGTGGGGTACTCCTCCACTTT. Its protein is CAWSLGGGVLLHF.

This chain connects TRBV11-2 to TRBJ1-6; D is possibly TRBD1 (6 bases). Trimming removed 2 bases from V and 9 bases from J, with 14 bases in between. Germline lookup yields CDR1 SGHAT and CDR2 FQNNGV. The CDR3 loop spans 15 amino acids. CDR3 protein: CASSLLTGGGSPLHF. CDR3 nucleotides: TGTGCCAGCAGCTTATTGACAGGCGGCGGTTCACCCCTCCACTTT.

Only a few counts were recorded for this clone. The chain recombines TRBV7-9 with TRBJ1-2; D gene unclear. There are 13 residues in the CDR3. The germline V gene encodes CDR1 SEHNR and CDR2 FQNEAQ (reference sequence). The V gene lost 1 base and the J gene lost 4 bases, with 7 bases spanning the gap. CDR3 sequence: CASSLDGGYGYTF. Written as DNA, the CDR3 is TGTGCCAGCAGCTTAGACGGTGGCTATGGCTACACCTTC. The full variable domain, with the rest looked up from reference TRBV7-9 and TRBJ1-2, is DTGVSQNPRHKITKRGQNVTFRCDPISEHNRLYWYRQTLGQGPEFLTYFQNEAQLEKSRLLSDRFSAERPKGSFSTLEIQRTEQGDSAMYLCASSLDGGYGYTFGSGTRLTVV.

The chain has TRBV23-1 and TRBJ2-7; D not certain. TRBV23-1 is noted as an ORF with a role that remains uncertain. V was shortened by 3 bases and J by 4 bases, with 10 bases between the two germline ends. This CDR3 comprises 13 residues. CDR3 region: CASSHPEQYEQYF. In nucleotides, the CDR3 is TGCGCCAGCAGTCACCCCGAGCAGTACGAGCAGTACTTC.